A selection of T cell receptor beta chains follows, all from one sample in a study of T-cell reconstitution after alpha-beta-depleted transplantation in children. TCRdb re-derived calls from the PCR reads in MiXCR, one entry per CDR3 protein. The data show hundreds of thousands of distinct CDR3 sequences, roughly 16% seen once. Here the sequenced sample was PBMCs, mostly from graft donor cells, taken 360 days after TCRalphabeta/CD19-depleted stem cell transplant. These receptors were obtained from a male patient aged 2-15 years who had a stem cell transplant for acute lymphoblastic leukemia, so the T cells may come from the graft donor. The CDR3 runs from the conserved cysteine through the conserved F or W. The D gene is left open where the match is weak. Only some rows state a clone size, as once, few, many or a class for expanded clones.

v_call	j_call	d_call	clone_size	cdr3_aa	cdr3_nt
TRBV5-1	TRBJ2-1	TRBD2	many	CASSRGLAGVVGDEQFF	TGCGCCAGCAGTAGGGGACTAGCGGGAGTGGTTGGCGATGAGCAGTTCTTC
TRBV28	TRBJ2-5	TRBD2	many	CASSFRLAGREETQYF	TGTGCCAGCAGTTTCAGGCTAGCGGGGCGGGAAGAGACCCAGTACTTC
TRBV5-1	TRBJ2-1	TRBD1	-	CASSFGDRGRVPVVNEQFF	TGCGCCAGCAGCTTCGGGGACAGGGGGCGAGTCCCAGTGGTCAATGAGCAGTTCTTC
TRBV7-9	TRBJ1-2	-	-	CASQQGQGYGYTF	TGTGCCAGTCAGCAGGGGCAGGGCTATGGCTACACCTTC
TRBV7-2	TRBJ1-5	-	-	CASSLARNQPQHF	TGTGCCAGCAGCTTAGCCCGAAATCAGCCCCAGCATTTT
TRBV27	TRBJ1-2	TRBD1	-	CASSFVGTGLTYGYTF	TGTGCCAGCAGTTTCGTCGGGACAGGGTTAACGTATGGCTACACCTTC
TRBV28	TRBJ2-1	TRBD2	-	CASSHLGTSGRGGRNEQFF	TGTGCCAGCAGTCATCTAGGGACTAGCGGGAGGGGAGGACGCAATGAGCAGTTCTTC
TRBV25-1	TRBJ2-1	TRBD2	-	CASSVLAGPNEQFF	TGTGCCAGCAGTGTTCTAGCGGGTCCCAATGAGCAGTTCTTC
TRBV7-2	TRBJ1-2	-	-	CASSLGPGSRYGYTF	TGTGCCAGCAGCTTAGGGCCCGGATCTCGCTATGGCTACACCTTC
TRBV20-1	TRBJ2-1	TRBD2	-	CSALAGGPTYNEQFF	TGCAGTGCCTTAGCGGGAGGGCCTACCTACAATGAGCAGTTCTTC
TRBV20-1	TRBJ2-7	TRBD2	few	CSARDTRAGVYEQYF	TGCAGTGCTAGAGATACTCGAGCGGGAGTATACGAGCAGTACTTC
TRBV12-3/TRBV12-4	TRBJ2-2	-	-	CASSFQHPGKLFF	TGTGCCAGCAGTTTCCAACACCCGGGGAAGCTGTTTTTT
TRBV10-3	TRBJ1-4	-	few	CAISETLEKLFF	TGTGCCATCAGCGAAACCCTAGAAAAACTGTTTTTT
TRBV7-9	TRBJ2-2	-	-	CASSLKPGELFF	TGTGCCAGCAGCTTAAAACCCGGGGAGCTGTTTTTT
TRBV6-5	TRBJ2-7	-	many	CASSYLQGYEQYF	TGTGCCAGCAGTTACCTCCAGGGGTACGAGCAGTACTTC
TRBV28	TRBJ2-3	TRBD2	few	CASSFFRTSGRADDTDTQYF	TGTGCCAGCAGTTTCTTCAGGACTAGCGGGAGGGCAGACGATACAGATACGCAGTATTTT
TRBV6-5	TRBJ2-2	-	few	CASRAAGELFF	TGTGCCAGCAGGGCGGCCGGGGAGCTGTTTTTT
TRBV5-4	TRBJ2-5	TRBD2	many	CASSLGAGVYQETQYF	TGTGCCAGCAGCTTGGGGGCGGGAGTGTACCAAGAGACCCAGTACTTC
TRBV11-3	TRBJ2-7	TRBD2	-	CASSSGTSGRAREQYF	TGTGCCAGCAGCTCAGGGACTAGCGGGAGGGCCCGTGAGCAGTACTTC
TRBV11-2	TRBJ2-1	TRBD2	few	CASSSGLAGWLNNEQFF	TGTGCCAGCAGCTCCGGACTAGCGGGCTGGCTAAACAATGAGCAGTTCTTC
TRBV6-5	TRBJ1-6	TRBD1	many	CASSYSGGGTGVDSPLHF	TGTGCCAGCAGTTACTCAGGTGGTGGGACAGGGGTCGACTCACCCCTCCACTTT
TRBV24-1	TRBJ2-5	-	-	CATSQGEGTQYF	TGTGCCACCAGCCAGGGTGAGGGGACCCAGTACTTC
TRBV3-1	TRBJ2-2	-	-	CASSQDRLGELFF	TGTGCCAGCAGCCAAGACAGACTCGGGGAGCTGTTTTTT
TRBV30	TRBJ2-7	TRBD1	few	CAWGDRRQYF	TGTGCCTGGGGGGACAGGCGGCAGTACTTC
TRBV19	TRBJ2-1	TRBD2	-	CASSIFRTSTSYNEQFF	TGTGCCAGTAGTATTTTCCGGACTAGCACATCCTACAATGAGCAGTTCTTC
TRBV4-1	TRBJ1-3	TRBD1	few	CASSRGQASGNTIYF	TGCGCCAGCAGCCGAGGACAGGCCTCTGGAAACACCATATATTTT
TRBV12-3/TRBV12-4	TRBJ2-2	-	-	CASSLSGVYGELFF	TGTGCCAGCAGTTTATCTGGGGTATACGGGGAGCTGTTTTTT
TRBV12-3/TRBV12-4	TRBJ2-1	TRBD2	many	CASSFTSGYNEQFF	TGTGCCAGCAGCTTCACTAGCGGTTACAATGAGCAGTTCTTC
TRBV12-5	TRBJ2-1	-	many	CASGLSTRIGEQFF	TGTGCTAGTGGTTTGTCCACTAGGATTGGCGAGCAGTTCTTC
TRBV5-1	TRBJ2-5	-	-	CASSLGGHLYQETQYF	TGCGCCAGCAGCTTGGGAGGACACCTGTACCAAGAGACCCAGTACTTC
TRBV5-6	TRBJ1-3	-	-	CASSPKDRHDGPGNTIYF	TGTGCCAGCAGCCCGAAGGACCGCCATGATGGACCTGGAAACACCATATATTTT
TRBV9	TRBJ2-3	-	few	CASSVDGSAASTDTQYF	TGTGCCAGCAGCGTAGATGGTTCGGCTGCCAGCACAGATACGCAGTATTTT
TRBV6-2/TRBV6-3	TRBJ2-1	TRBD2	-	CASSRDYMYNEQFF	TGTGCCAGCAGTCGGGACTACATGTACAATGAGCAGTTCTTC
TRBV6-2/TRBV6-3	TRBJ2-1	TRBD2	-	CASSTPGLAYNEQFF	TGTGCCAGCAGTACCCCGGGACTAGCGTACAATGAGCAGTTCTTC
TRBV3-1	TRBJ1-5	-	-	CASSQRGGHQPQHF	TGTGCCAGCAGCCAGAGGGGGGGCCATCAGCCCCAGCATTTT
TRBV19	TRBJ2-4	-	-	CASSILRGDIQYF	TGTGCCAGTAGTATCCTCAGGGGGGACATTCAGTACTTC
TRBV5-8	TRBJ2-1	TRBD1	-	CASSLVPNRGSNEQFF	TGTGCCAGCAGCTTGGTTCCAAACAGGGGGAGCAATGAGCAGTTCTTC
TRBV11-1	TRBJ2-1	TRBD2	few	CASSYSSGRVYNEQFF	TGTGCCAGCAGCTATTCTAGCGGGAGGGTATACAATGAGCAGTTCTTC
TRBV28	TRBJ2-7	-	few	CASSFYATRETYEQYF	TGTGCCAGCAGTTTTTATGCGACTAGGGAAACCTACGAGCAGTACTTC
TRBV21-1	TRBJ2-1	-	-	CASSKDQAGGYNEQFF	TGTGCCAGCAGCAAAGACCAAGCGGGAGGCTACAATGAGCAGTTCTTC
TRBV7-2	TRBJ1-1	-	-	CASSPRTGRNTEAFF	TGTGCCAGCAGCCCCCGAACAGGGAGGAACACTGAAGCTTTCTTT
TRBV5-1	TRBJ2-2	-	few	CASSLWRATGELFF	TGCGCCAGCAGCTTGTGGCGGGCGACCGGGGAGCTGTTTTTT
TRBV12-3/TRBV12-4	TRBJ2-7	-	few	CASSPHPGLGPYEQYF	TGTGCCAGCAGTCCTCATCCAGGGTTGGGGCCCTACGAGCAGTACTTC
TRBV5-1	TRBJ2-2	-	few	CASSSGEGANTGELFF	TGCGCCAGCAGCTCGGGAGAGGGCGCGAACACCGGGGAGCTGTTTTTT
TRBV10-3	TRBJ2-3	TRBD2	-	CAISEPPFGAGASTDTQYF	TGTGCCATCAGTGAGCCCCCCTTTGGAGCGGGAGCCAGCACAGATACGCAGTATTTT
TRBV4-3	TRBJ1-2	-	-	CASSQDINGQRNYGYTF	TGCGCCAGCAGCCAAGATATTAACGGACAGAGAAACTATGGCTACACCTTC
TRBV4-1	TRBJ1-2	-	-	CASSHKQGDFGYTF	TGCGCCAGCAGCCATAAACAGGGTGATTTTGGCTACACCTTC
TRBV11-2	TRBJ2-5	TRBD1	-	CASSLATGGATQYF	TGTGCCAGCAGCTTAGCCACAGGGGGCGCGACCCAGTACTTC
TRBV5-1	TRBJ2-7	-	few	CASSLVLRVGEQYF	TGCGCCAGCAGCTTGGTCCTCAGGGTCGGCGAGCAGTACTTC
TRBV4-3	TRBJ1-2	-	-	CASSQQGRSYGYTF	TGCGCCAGCAGCCAACAGGGACGGAGCTATGGCTACACCTTC
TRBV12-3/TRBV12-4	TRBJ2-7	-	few	CASSETGPPGEQYF	TGTGCCAGCAGCGAGACAGGCCCCCCGGGCGAGCAGTACTTC